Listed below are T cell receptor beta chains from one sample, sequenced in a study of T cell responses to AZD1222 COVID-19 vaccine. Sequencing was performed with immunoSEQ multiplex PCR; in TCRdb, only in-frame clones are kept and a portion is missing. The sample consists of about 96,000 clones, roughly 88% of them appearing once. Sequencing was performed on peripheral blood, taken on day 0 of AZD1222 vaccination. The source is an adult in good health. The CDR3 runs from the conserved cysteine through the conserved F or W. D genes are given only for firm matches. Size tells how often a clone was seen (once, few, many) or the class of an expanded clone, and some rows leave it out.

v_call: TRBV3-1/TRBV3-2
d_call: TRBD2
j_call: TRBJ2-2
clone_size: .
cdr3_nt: TGTGCCAGCAGCCAAGATTTACTAGCGGGAGGGCGATTTAACACCGGGGAGCTGTTTTTT
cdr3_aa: CASSQDLLAGGRFNTGELFF

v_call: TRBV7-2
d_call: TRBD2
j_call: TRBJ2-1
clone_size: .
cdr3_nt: TGTGCCAGCAGCTTTGGCGGGGGGGGCTACAATGAGCAGTTCTTC
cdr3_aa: CASSFGGGGYNEQFF

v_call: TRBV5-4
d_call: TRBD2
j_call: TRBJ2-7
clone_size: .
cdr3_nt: TGTGCCAGCAGCCCGGAGCTACTAGCGGACGGCGAGCAGTACTTC
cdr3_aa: CASSPELLADGEQYF

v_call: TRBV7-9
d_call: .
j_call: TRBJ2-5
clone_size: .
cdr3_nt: TGTGCCAGCAGCTCATCAGGGGCGTCAGAGACCCAGTACTTC
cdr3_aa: CASSSSGASETQYF

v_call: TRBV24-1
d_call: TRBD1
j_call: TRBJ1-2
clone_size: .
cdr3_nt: TGTGCCACCAGTGATAATGGACAGGGAGGCTATGGCTACACCTTC
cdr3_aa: CATSDNGQGGYGYTF

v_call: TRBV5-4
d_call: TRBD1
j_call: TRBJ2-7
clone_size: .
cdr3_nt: TGTGCCAGCAGCGTCCCACAGGGGGAAGATGTGAAGCAGTACTTC
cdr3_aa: CASSVPQGEDVKQYF

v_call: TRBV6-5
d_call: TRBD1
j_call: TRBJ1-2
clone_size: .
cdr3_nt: TGTGCCAGCAGTTACTCGGGACAGGGCGAGTATGGCTACACCTTC
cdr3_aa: CASSYSGQGEYGYTF

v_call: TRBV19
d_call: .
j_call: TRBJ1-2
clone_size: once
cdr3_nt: TGTGCCAGTAGTATAGCTAACTATGGCTACACCTTC
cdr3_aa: CASSIANYGYTF

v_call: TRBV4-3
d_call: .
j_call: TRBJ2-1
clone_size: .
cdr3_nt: TGCGCCAGCAGCCAAGACGGGGGAGGCCGAGGAGAGCAGTTCTTC
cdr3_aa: CASSQDGGGRGEQFF

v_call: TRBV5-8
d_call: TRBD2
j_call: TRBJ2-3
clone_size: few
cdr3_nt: TGTGCCAGCTTAAAAGGGGACTACACAGATACGCAGTATTTT
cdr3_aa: CASLKGDYTDTQYF

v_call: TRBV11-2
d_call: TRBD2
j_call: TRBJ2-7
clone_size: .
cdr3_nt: TGTGCCAGCAGCTTAGTAGCGGGAGGCCCCGACGAGCAGTACTTC
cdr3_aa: CASSLVAGGPDEQYF

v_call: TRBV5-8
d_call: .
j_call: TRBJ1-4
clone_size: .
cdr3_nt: TGTGCCAGCAGCTACCCCGACAGCGCACATAATGAAAAACTGTTTTTT
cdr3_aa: CASSYPDSAHNEKLFF

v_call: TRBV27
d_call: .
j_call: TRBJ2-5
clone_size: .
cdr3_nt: TGTGCCAGCAGTTCAAATGGGCGAGGCCAGGAGACCCAGTACTTC
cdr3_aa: CASSSNGRGQETQYF

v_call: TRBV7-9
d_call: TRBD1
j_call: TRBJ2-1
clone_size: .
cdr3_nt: TGTGCCAGCAGCCCACGACAGGGGACCTACAATGAGCAGTTCTTC
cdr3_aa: CASSPRQGTYNEQFF

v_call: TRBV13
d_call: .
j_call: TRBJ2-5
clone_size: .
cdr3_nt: TGTGCCAGCAGCCGCGGTAGGTCTTGGGAGACCCAGTACTTC
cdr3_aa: CASSRGRSWETQYF

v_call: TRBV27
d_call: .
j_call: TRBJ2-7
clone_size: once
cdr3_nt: TGTGCCAGCAGTTTATCAGGGTACTACGAGCAGTACTTC
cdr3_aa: CASSLSGYYEQYF

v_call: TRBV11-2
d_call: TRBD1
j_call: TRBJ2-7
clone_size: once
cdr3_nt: TGTGCCAGCAGCTTATGGGGACAGGGGCACGAGCAGTACTTC
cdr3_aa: CASSLWGQGHEQYF

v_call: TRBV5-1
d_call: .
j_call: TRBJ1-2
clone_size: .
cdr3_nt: TGCGCCAGCAGCTTCAACGACGGAGCTAACTATGGCTACACCTTC
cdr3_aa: CASSFNDGANYGYTF

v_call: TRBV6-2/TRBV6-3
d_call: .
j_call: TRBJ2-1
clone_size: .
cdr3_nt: TGTGCCAGCAGCCCCGGGACTTCCATCGATGAGCAGTTCTTC
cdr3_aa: CASSPGTSIDEQFF

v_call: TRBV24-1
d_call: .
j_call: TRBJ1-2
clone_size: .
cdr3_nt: TGTGCCACCAGTGATTTTAGGGGGGCTAACTATGGCTACACCTTC
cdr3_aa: CATSDFRGANYGYTF

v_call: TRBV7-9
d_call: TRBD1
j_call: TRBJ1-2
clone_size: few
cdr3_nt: TGTGCCAGCAGCCCTCTAGGGACAGGGGATTCAAGTGGCTACACCTTC
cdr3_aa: CASSPLGTGDSSGYTF

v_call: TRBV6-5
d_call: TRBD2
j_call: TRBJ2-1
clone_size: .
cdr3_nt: TGTGCCAGCAGTTATAGCGGGAGTCTCTACAATGAGCAGTTCTTC
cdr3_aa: CASSYSGSLYNEQFF

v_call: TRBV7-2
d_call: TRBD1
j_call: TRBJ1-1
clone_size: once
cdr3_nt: TGTGCCAGCAGCTCCAGGACAGGGGGCCGGAACACTGAAGCTTTCTTT
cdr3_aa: CASSSRTGGRNTEAFF

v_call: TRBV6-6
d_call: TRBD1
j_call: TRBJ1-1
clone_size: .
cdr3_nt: TGTGCCAGCAGCCGGACAGGGTTGAACACTGAAGCTTTCTTT
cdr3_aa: CASSRTGLNTEAFF

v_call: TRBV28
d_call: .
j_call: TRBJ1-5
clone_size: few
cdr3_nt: TGTGCCAGCAGTCGGCGACAGGTTTTCAATCAGCCCCAGCATTTT
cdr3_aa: CASSRRQVFNQPQHF

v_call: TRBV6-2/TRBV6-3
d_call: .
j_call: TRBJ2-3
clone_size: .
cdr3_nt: TGTGCCAGCAGTAACCCCACAGATACGCAGTATTTT
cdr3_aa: CASSNPTDTQYF

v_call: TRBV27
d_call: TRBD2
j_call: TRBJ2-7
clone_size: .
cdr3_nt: TGTGCCAGTCTAGGTAGCGGGAGAGGGGAGCAGTACTTC
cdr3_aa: CASLGSGRGEQYF

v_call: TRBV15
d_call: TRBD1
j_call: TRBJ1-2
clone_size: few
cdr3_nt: TGTGCCACCAGCAATAGACAGGGAGATGGCTACACCTTC
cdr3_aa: CATSNRQGDGYTF

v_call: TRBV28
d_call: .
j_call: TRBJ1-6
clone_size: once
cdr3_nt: TGTGCCAGCAGTTCACACCTCCCTGGGGCCGATAATTCACCCCTCCACTTT
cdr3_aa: CASSSHLPGADNSPLHF

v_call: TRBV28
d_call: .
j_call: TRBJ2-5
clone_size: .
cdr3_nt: TGTGCCAGCAGTTCCGGGCTGGAGACCCAGTACTTC
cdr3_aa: CASSSGLETQYF

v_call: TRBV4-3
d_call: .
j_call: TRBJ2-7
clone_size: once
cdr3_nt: TGCGCGGACTGCGGCCCGTCCTACGAGCAGTACTTC
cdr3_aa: CADCGPSYEQYF

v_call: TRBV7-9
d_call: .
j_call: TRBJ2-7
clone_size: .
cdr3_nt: TGTGCCAGCAGCTTAGTAGGGGACTACGAGCAGTACTTC
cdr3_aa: CASSLVGDYEQYF

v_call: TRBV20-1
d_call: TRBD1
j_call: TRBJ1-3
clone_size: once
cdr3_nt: TGCAGTGCTAGTTACGCCGGGACAGGGGTGACTGGAAACACCATATATTTT
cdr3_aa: CSASYAGTGVTGNTIYF

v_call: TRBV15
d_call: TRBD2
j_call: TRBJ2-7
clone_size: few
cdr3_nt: TGTGCCACCAGCAGATCCCGGGAGGCAGGCTACGAGCAGTACTTC
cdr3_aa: CATSRSREAGYEQYF

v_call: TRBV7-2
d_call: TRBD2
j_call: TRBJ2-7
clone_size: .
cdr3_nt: TGTGCCAGCAGCTTAGCGGAGGCGGGAGGCCGCGAGCAGTACTTC
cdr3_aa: CASSLAEAGGREQYF

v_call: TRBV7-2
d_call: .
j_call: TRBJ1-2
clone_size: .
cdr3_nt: TGTGCCAGCAGCTTAGGTCCAGACGCTAACTATGGCTACACCTTC
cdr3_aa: CASSLGPDANYGYTF

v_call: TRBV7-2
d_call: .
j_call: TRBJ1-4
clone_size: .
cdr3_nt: TGTGCCAGCAGCACCACGACGGTAGGGGCAGGGAAAGAAAAACTGTTTTTT
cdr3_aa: CASSTTTVGAGKEKLFF

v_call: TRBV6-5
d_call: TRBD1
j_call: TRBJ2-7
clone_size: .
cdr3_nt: TGTGCCAGCAGGACCCAGGGACAGCCTTACGAGCAGTACTTC
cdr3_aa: CASRTQGQPYEQYF

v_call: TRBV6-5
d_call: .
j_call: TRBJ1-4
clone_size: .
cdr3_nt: TGTGCCAGCAGCCTCGGAGGGGGAGGAAAACTGTTTTTT
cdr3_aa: CASSLGGGGKLFF